The rows below give T cell receptor beta chains drawn from one sample of a study of shared clonotypes between healthy human individuals. Assay: immunoSEQ multiplex PCR; the TCRdb copy retains only in-frame clones and omits some. This table has around 2,000,000 clones, roughly 94% appearing once. The sample taken for sequencing was naive CD8+ T cells sorted from blood. The receptors shown here come from a man aged 18 to 35 in good health. The CDR3 runs from the conserved cysteine through the conserved F or W. The order of the fields is V gene, J gene, CDR3 protein.

>TRBV7-9|TRBJ1-2
CASSPGQGLLDGYTF
>TRBV7-9|TRBJ1-1
CASSGSGTEAFF
>TRBV29-1|TRBJ2-4
CSVGAETEAYLAKNIQYF
>TRBV27|TRBJ1-5
CASSMAGTGGNQPQHF
>TRBV7-2|TRBJ2-1
CASSLEQIYNEQFF
>TRBV14|TRBJ1-1
CASSQVRYTEAFF
>TRBV4-3|TRBJ1-1
CASSQDPKGFPFAFF
>TRBV4-3|TRBJ2-5
CASSRIFAAQETQYF
>TRBV4-3|TRBJ2-2
CASSQGRGRNTGELFF
>TRBV4-2|TRBJ1-1
CASSQHRRDMNTEAFF
>TRBV5-1|TRBJ2-7
CASSPMPQGAQYEQYF
>TRBV7-9|TRBJ2-5
CASSSPGLQETQYF
>TRBV7-9|TRBJ2-7
CASSFEGDYEQYF
>TRBV28|TRBJ2-7
CASSFRPYEQYF
>TRBV21-1|TRBJ2-7
CASSKKSLACVYEQYF
>TRBV4-3|TRBJ2-5
CASSQDDDGSQETQYF
>TRBV27|TRBJ1-5
CASSLDRLWPQHF
>TRBV27|TRBJ1-6
CASSFAGDSSPLHF
>TRBV4-1|TRBJ2-7
CASSQDIRGASYEQYF
>TRBV5-6|TRBJ2-7
CASSLVTEHYEQYF
>TRBV5-4|TRBJ1-3
CASSVQGALGNTIYF
>TRBV5-4|TRBJ2-3
CASDKSSGGTTDTQYF
>TRBV6-5|TRBJ2-1
CASSYLAGGHNEQFF
>TRBV10-2|TRBJ2-7
CASSERRGHTEEYF
>TRBV9|TRBJ1-2
CASSFGTAANYGYTF
>TRBV5-1|TRBJ2-5
CASSLSPGGEETQYF
>TRBV6-1|TRBJ1-5
CASSELTGSNQPQHF
>TRBV20-1|TRBJ1-4
CSAPWGGELFF
>TRBV4-1|TRBJ1-5
CASSQMGTGRQPQHF
>TRBV5-4|TRBJ1-1
CASSPGQGYTEAFF
>TRBV30|TRBJ1-4
CAWSSGAISEKLFF
>TRBV27|TRBJ1-1
CASSGGTTEAFF
>TRBV28|TRBJ1-2
CASSSARDRLNYGYTF
>TRBV9|TRBJ2-1
CASSSSFSGALDEQFF
>TRBV4-3|TRBJ2-5
CASSQDWASEVGTQYF
>TRBV28|TRBJ1-6
CASSFESAGVSPLHF
>TRBV28|TRBJ1-4
CASSPPWSYEKLFF
>TRBV7-9|TRBJ2-5
CASSLTPGLAGWETQYF
>TRBV7-9|TRBJ2-7
CASSAETGRYEQYF
>TRBV6-1|TRBJ1-1
CASSDGAPNTEAFF
>TRBV11-3|TRBJ2-7
CASSPVDRGVHEQYF
>TRBV9|TRBJ2-7
CASSGSSGESSYEQYF
>TRBV18|TRBJ2-5
CASSPPWLAGVRETQYF
>TRBV27|TRBJ2-6
CASRPGGPWANVLTF
>TRBV20-1|TRBJ2-1
CSALYNEQFF
>TRBV11-3|TRBJ1-5
CASSSAGPLSDPSNQPQHF
>TRBV28|TRBJ2-7
CASSSPPGTADSYEQYF
>TRBV27|TRBJ2-2
CASSWGRTGELFF
>TRBV9|TRBJ1-2
CASSAWGEGNYGYTF